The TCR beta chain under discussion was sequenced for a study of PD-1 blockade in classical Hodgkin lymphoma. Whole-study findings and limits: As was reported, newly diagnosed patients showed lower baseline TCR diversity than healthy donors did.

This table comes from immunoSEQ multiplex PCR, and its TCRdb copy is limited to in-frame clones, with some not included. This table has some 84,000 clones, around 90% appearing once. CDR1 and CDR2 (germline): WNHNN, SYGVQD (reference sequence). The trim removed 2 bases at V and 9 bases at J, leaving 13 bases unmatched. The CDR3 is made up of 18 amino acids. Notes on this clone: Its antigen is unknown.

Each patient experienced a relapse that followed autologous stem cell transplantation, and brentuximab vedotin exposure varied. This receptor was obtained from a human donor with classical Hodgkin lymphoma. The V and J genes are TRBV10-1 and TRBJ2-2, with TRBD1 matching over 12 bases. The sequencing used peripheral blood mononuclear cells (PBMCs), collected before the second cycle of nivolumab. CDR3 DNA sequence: TGCGCCAGCAGTGAGACAGCAACCGGGACAGGGGGCGCGAGGGAGCTGTTTTTT. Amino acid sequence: CASSETATGTGGARELFF.